One sample yielded the 30 T cell receptor beta chains listed below, sequenced in a study of T-cell reconstitution after alpha-beta-depleted transplantation in children. Using unique molecular identifiers, the investigators prepared the TCRbeta library. TCRdb re-called the PCR reads through MiXCR, storing one row per CDR3 protein. The data contain about 640,000 distinct CDR3 sequences, approximately 16% of them singletons. Sequences were derived from PBMCs from the stem cell graft donor, sampled from the stem cell graft. These receptors all stem from a human donor who donated a stem cell graft to a child with acute myeloid leukemia.

The V and J genes are TRBV7-8 and TRBJ1-1; 8 bases align to TRBD1. Germline CDR1 SGHVS, CDR2 FQNEAQ. This CDR3 region has 15 residues. The V gene end was trimmed by 3 bases and the J gene end by 4 bases; junction bases not matched to a gene: 7. The DNA of the CDR3 is TGTGCCAGCAGCTTCCCGGGACAGGACTCCACTGAAGCTTTCTTT. Protein: CASSFPGQDSTEAFF.

The V gene is TRBV12-3 or TRBV12-4, the J gene TRBJ2-1; 9 bases match TRBD2. The V segment lost 6 bases and the J segment 9 bases; nucleotides outside the gene matches: 12. The CDR3 is 15 amino acids. The CDR3 loop is CASSQRSGGPTEQFF. The CDR3 DNA reads TGTGCCAGCAGCCAGCGTAGCGGGGGTCCCACTGAGCAGTTCTTC.

CDR3 DNA: TGTGCCAGCAGTTTCGATTCCTCGGAAGCTTTCTTT. Its translation is CASSFDSSEAFF. The V call is TRBV28, the J call TRBJ1-1; D is ambiguous. In germline, CDR1 is MDHEN, CDR2 SYDVKM. There are 12 residues in the CDR3. V dropped 3 bases and J dropped 8 bases, with 10 bases sitting between them.

This clonotype came up many times. The gene calls are TRBV7-2 and TRBJ1-2; D is uncertain. Germline lookup yields CDR1 SGHTA and CDR2 FQGNSA. The CDR3 sequence is 13 residues long. V gave up 2 bases and J gave up 4 bases, with 8 bases separating them. The CDR3 loop reads CASSLPGSYGYTF. Here the CDR3 DNA reads TGTGCCAGCAGCTTACCTGGCAGCTATGGCTACACCTTC.

This rearrangement joins TRBV11-2 to TRBJ2-5; D remains ambiguous. V lost 0 bases and J 4 bases, leaving 12 bases between the germline ends. Germline V CDR1 and CDR2: SGHAT, FQNNGV. The CDR3 contains 15 residues. The CDR3 nucleotides are TGTGCCAGCAGCTTAGAGGCAGCAGGCGTAGAGACCCAGTACTTC. Its protein product is CASSLEAAGVETQYF.

This clonotype was observed many times. This rearrangement joins TRBV20-1 to TRBJ2-7; perhaps TRBD1 as D (5 bases). This CDR3 region has 14 residues. V lost 5 bases and J 3 bases, leaving 17 bases between the germline ends. Germline lookup yields CDR1 DFQATT and CDR2 SNEGSKA (reference sequence). CDR3 coding DNA: TGCAGTGCTGTGTCCTTGGACACTATCTACGAGCAGTACTTC. It specifies CSAVSLDTIYEQYF.

This clonotype was found a few times. The J gene is TRBJ2-1, the V gene TRBV6-5; 9 bases align to TRBD2. The CDR3 has 17 residues. Germline V lookup: CDR1 MNHEY, CDR2 SVGAGI. Losses at the gene ends were 0 bases for V and 9 bases for J; bases not matched to a gene: 12. The CDR3 coding sequence is TGTGCCAGCAGTTACTCAGGGAGGCGGGGGGGGCCTGGTGAGCAGTTCTTC. It yields the protein CASSYSGRRGGPGEQFF.

This clonotype was found many times. The rearrangement links TRBV12-3 or TRBV12-4 to TRBJ2-1; 12 positions match TRBD2. V dropped 5 bases and J dropped 4; count of bases not matched to a gene: 9. The CDR3 spans 17 residues. The CDR3 DNA sequence: TGTGCCAGCAGTCCCGGGGGAGGGACTAGCGGGTACAATGAGCAGTTCTTC. Protein: CASSPGGGTSGYNEQFF.

This clonotype showed up many times. The chain employs TRBV5-1 and TRBJ1-5; D possibly corresponds to TRBD1 (5 bases). The CDR3 is made up of 15 amino acids. Germline lookup yields CDR1 SGHRS and CDR2 YFSETQ. Trimming cost V 4 bases and J 5 bases, with 16 bases left between them. CDR3 coding DNA: TGCGCCAGCAGCCCTGGAGGAGGGGACCATCAGCCCCAGCATTTT. As protein: CASSPGGGDHQPQHF.

V usage is TRBV11-3 and J usage is TRBJ2-3; TRBD2 matches 8 bases. The CDR3 is made up of 16 amino acids. The trim removed 1 base at V and 4 bases at J, leaving 7 bases unmatched. CDR1 and CDR2 from the germline V gene are SGHNT and YENEEA. CDR3 sequence (DNA): TGTGCCAGCAGCTTAGCGGGGGGGCCGGGCCCAGATACGCAGTATTTT. Translating it yields CASSLAGGPGPDTQYF.

This chain uses TRBV7-3 with TRBJ2-2; 9 positions agree with TRBD2. J lost 6 bases, V lost 6 bases, and 11 bases had no gene match. Per germline, CDR1 SGHTA and CDR2 FQGTGA. The CDR3 is made up of 16 amino acids. The CDR3 DNA sequence: TGTGCCAGCAGTCCAAATAGCGGGGGTCCGGCCGGGGAGCTGTTTTTT. It encodes CASSPNSGGPAGELFF.

This clonotype has more than one count but fewer than ten. The chain links TRBV7-2 to TRBJ2-5, with D possibly matching TRBD1 (6 bases). Trimming took off 3 bases at V and 5 bases at J, with 13 bases between the two ends. The CDR3 has 14 residues. Germline CDR1 reads SGHTA; CDR2 reads FQGNSA. The CDR3 nucleotides read TGTGCCAGCAGCTTTACAGGGTGGGGGGAGACCCAGTACTTC. It specifies CASSFTGWGETQYF. Based on the CDR3 plus reference TRBV7-2 and TRBJ2-5, the full variable domain is GAGVSQSPSNKVTEKGKDVELRCDPISGHTALYWYRQSLGQGLEFLIYFQGNSAPDKSGLPSDRFSAERTGGSVSTLTIQRTQQEDSAVYLCASSFTGWGETQYFGPGTRLLVL.

This clonotype was picked up a small number of times. The chain recombines TRBV5-1 with TRBJ2-1, with a tentative D call TRBD1 (6 bases). The germline V and J ends were trimmed by 1 base and 5 bases, with 13 bases remaining between them. This CDR3 is 15 amino acids long. Germline V gene sequence: CDR1 SGHRS, CDR2 YFSETQ. CDR3 in amino acids: CASSLLYGDNNEQFF. The CDR3 DNA reads as TGCGCCAGCAGCTTGCTTTACGGGGACAACAATGAGCAGTTCTTC.

The DNA for the CDR3 is TGTGCCAGCAGCCGGACAGGGGAGCGTTCACCCCTCCACTTT. Amino acid sequence: CASSRTGERSPLHF. The rearrangement links TRBV7-2 to TRBJ1-6; the match to TRBD1 covers 9 bases. Germline V gene data show CDR1 as SGHTA and CDR2 as FQGNSA. With 5 bases clipped from V and 9 bases from J, the junction kept 5 bases outside the gene matches. The CDR3 is 14 amino acids.

This clonotype appeared many times. The V call is TRBV20-1, the J call TRBJ1-2; D is undetermined. Germline V gene data show CDR1 as DFQATT and CDR2 as SNEGSKA (reference sequence). The length of the CDR3 is 14 residues. Trimming cost V 1 base and J 3 bases, with 12 bases left between them. The CDR3 region has the DNA TGCAGTGCTAGAGCCGGCTACGATTACTATGGCTACACCTTC. It encodes CSARAGYDYYGYTF.

This clonotype was found a few times. The chain uses TRBV15 and TRBJ1-1; unclear D gene. Trimming left V 1 base short and J 0 bases short, with 6 bases between. Germline assignment: CDR1 LNHNV and CDR2 YYDKDF (reference sequence). CDR3 length equals 14 residues. CDR3 DNA: TGTGCCACCAGCAGAGGCGAAGTGAACACTGAAGCTTTCTTT. It yields the protein CATSRGEVNTEAFF.

This clonotype was observed at least ten times. The V gene is TRBV12-3 or TRBV12-4, the J gene TRBJ2-1; 8 bases are a match to TRBD2. V trimming: 3 bases; J trimming: 4 bases; junction bases outside the gene matches: 11. The CDR3 loop spans 17 amino acids. The CDR3 spells CASSLQPSGSAYNEQFF. The CDR3 DNA reads as TGTGCCAGCAGTTTGCAGCCTAGCGGGTCAGCTTACAATGAGCAGTTCTTC.

This clonotype was counted a few times. The chain joins TRBV7-2 to TRBJ2-3; tentative D call: TRBD2 (5 bases). The CDR3 is 16 amino acids. V lost 4 bases to trimming and J lost 2 bases, with 16 bases between them. Germline CDR1 is SGHTA and CDR2 is FQGNSA. The CDR3 DNA reads as TGTGCCAGCAGCTCAAGGGTGGGAGCGACCACAGATACGCAGTATTTT. Protein product: CASSSRVGATTDTQYF.

The V and J genes are TRBV20-1 and TRBJ2-3, with 7 bases matching TRBD1. Germline V gene data show CDR1 as DFQATT and CDR2 as SNEGSKA (reference sequence). Losses at the gene ends were 0 bases for V and 3 bases for J; bases not matched to a gene: 6. The CDR3 is made up of 15 amino acids. CDR3 protein: CSARDLDRETDTQYF. The CDR3 region has the DNA TGCAGTGCTAGAGATCTAGACAGGGAGACAGATACGCAGTATTTT.

In this sample, this clonotype turned up many times. V usage is TRBV20-1 and J usage is TRBJ2-7; D is undetermined. V was pared by 0 bases and J by 2 bases, with 20 bases between. This CDR3 region has 17 residues. The germline V gene encodes CDR1 DFQATT and CDR2 SNEGSKA (reference sequence). CDR3 DNA: TGCAGTGCTAGAGATTCGTTCAGAAGGCAACCCCCCTACGAGCAGTACTTC. This encodes CSARDSFRRQPPYEQYF.

The rearrangement joins TRBV6-1 to TRBJ1-5; D gene uncertain. There are 15 residues in the CDR3. The V end lost 1 base, the J end lost 2 bases, and 9 bases lay between the germline ends. The germline V gene encodes CDR1 MNHNS and CDR2 SASEGT. For the CDR3, the DNA is TGTGCCAGCAGTGAAGGGGGATCTGGCAATCAGCCCCAGCATTTT. Its protein product is CASSEGGSGNQPQHF.

The count of this clonotype is one. This may be a read error, as it is one base from a much larger clone. The CDR3 loop reads CSAPTVRGGYTF. CDR3 coding DNA: TGCAGTGCCCCGACAGTGAGAGGCGGCTACACCTTC. This chain joins TRBV20-1 and TRBJ1-2; tentatively, D is TRBD1 (5 bases). This CDR3 contains 12 residues. Germline values: CDR1 DFQATT, CDR2 SNEGSKA (reference sequence). Trimming removed 6 bases at V and 8 bases at J, with 16 bases between.

This clonotype has a count of ten or more. The CDR3 is CASSLNTIYEQYV. The CDR3, as DNA: TGTGCCAGCAGCTTAAACACCATCTACGAGCAGTACGTC. The rearrangement links TRBV5-6 to TRBJ2-7, with D uncertain. There are 13 residues in the CDR3. The V and J ends lost 2 bases and 3 bases respectively, with 9 bases between them. Germline V gives CDR1 SGHDT, CDR2 YYEEEE.

The J gene is TRBJ2-1, the V gene TRBV7-9; D may be TRBD1 or TRBD2 (7 bases each). The CDR3 covers 14 residues. Germline V gene data show CDR1 as SEHNR and CDR2 as FQNEAQ (reference sequence). The V end lost 5 bases, the J end lost 3 bases, and 11 bases lay between the germline ends. DNA for the CDR3: TGTGCCAGCAGCCCAGGGGGGGACTACAATGAGCAGTTCTTC. Translating gives CASSPGGDYNEQFF. Variable domain in full (rest from reference TRBV7-9 and TRBJ2-1): DTGVSQNPRHKITKRGQNVTFRCDPISEHNRLYWYRQTLGQGPEFLTYFQNEAQLEKSRLLSDRFSAERPKGSFSTLEIQRTEQGDSAMYLCASSPGGDYNEQFFGPGTRLTVL.

In this sample, this clonotype turned up many times. The rearrangement links TRBV6-1 to TRBJ1-5; D is ambiguous. The length of the CDR3 is 14 residues. Trimming removed 2 bases at V and 7 bases at J, with 12 bases between. Germline V CDR1 and CDR2: MNHNS, SASEGT. This chain's CDR3 is CASSERTAPQPQHF. The CDR3 coding sequence is TGTGCCAGCAGTGAAAGGACGGCGCCACAGCCCCAGCATTTT.

This clonotype was observed at least ten times. The chain combines TRBV20-1 with TRBJ2-7, with a tentative D call TRBD2 (7 bases). Per the germline V gene, CDR1 is DFQATT and CDR2 is SNEGSKA (reference sequence). The V gene lost 6 bases and the J gene lost 4 bases, with 22 bases spanning the gap. The CDR3 covers 15 residues. The CDR3 region has the DNA TGCAGTGCCCCCAACCCCGGGGGGCAGGGATACGAGCAGTACTTC. Translating it yields CSAPNPGGQGYEQYF.

This clonotype was detected only once. The rearrangement uses TRBV18 and TRBJ2-5; D may correspond to TRBD1 or TRBD2 (5 bases each). Germline V gene lookup returns CDR1 KGHSH and CDR2 LQKENI. The length of the CDR3 is 16 residues. Trimming took off 3 bases at V and 4 bases at J, with 18 bases between the two ends. The CDR3 bases are TGTGCCAGCTCACCCACGGGGCAATCTACGATAGAGACCCAGTACTTC. Translating gives CASSPTGQSTIETQYF. Supplemented by reference TRBV18 and TRBJ2-5, the full variable domain reads NAGVMQNPRHLVRRRGQEARLRCSPMKGHSHVYWYRQLPEEGLKFMVYLQKENIIDESGMPKERFSAEFPKEGPSILRIQQVVRGDSAAYFCASSPTGQSTIETQYFGPGTRLLVL.

The gene calls are TRBV20-1 and TRBJ2-7; D gene unclear. With 5 bases removed from V and 1 base from J, the gap between germline ends came to 18 bases. CDR3 length: 15 amino acids. The germline CDR1 and CDR2 sequences are DFQATT and SNEGSKA (reference sequence). CDR3 nucleotides: TGCAGTGCTCGCCCCCGGATTGGCAGTTCCTACGAGCAGTACTTC. Translation gives CSARPRIGSSYEQYF.

The chain has TRBV7-9 and TRBJ1-4; weak D call: TRBD1 (5 bases). Trimming took 7 bases from V and 7 from J, leaving 13 bases between them. CDR1 is SEHNR, CDR2 FQNEAQ, per germline (reference sequence). The CDR3 is 13 residues long. The CDR3 is CASTLGAVEKLFF. CDR3 bases: TGTGCCAGCACTCTAGGGGCTGTTGAAAAACTGTTTTTT.

This clonotype has at least ten counts. The CDR3 nucleotides are TGTGCCAGCAGCGACAGGGGAATATTGGGGAAACTGTTTTTT. It yields the protein CASSDRGILGKLFF. This chain joins TRBV6-1 and TRBJ1-4, with 8 nucleotides matching TRBD1. Germline CDR1 MNHNS, CDR2 SASEGT. V lost 6 bases, J lost 11 bases, and 11 bases stayed unmatched. The CDR3 has 14 residues.